The 11 T cell receptor beta chains in this list originate from one sample, sequenced in a study of shared T cell receptors in the human thymus. TCRdb's table, derived via immunoSEQ multiplex PCR, lists solely in-frame clones and lacks some. This sample has approximately 580,000 clones, with around 78% found just once. Separately, the same data were catalogued under a study of human thymus T cells.

Sequencing was carried out using thymocytes. These receptors originate from a boy less than two years old with a congenital heart defect.

The CDR3: CASSQVGRLADASTDTQYF. CDR3 bases: TGCGCCAGCAGCCAAGTGGGGAGACTAGCGGATGCTAGCACAGATACGCAGTATTTT. V gene TRBV4-1 combines with J gene TRBJ2-3, with 9 bases fitting TRBD2. The germline V gene encodes CDR1 MGHRA and CDR2 YSYEKL. V lost 1 base, J lost 0 bases, and 11 bases stayed unmatched. The CDR3 spans 19 residues.

This clone was seen only a few times. The chain combines TRBV27 with TRBJ2-1; D is ambiguous. Germline V lookup: CDR1 MNHEY, CDR2 SMNVEV (reference sequence). The CDR3 consists of 14 residues. The V end was cut by 4 bases, the J end by 5 bases, with 12 bases between. The CDR3 bases are TGTGCCAGCAGTTCCGGTGGTCCAAACAATGAGCAGTTCTTC. Amino acids: CASSSGGPNNEQFF.

The rearrangement links TRBV29-1 to TRBJ2-2; weak D call: TRBD2 (7 bases). The V end was cut by 7 bases, the J end by 8 bases, with 20 bases between. The germline V gene has CDR1 SQVTM and CDR2 ANQGSEA. This CDR3 comprises 14 residues. CDR3 protein: CSGLFGGRRGELFF. The CDR3 coding sequence is TGCAGCGGCCTGTTCGGGGGGCGACGGGGGGAGCTGTTTTTT.

The rearrangement joins TRBV5-6 to TRBJ2-7; 12 bases line up with TRBD2. Germline trimming cut 4 bases from V and 7 bases from J; bases unmatched to any gene: 15. The germline V gene encodes CDR1 SGHDT and CDR2 YYEEEE. CDR3 length equals 17 residues. DNA of the CDR3: TGTGCCAGCAGCCCAACGACAGGGGCTAGCGGGAGGGGAGAGCAGTACTTC. Its translation: CASSPTTGASGRGEQYF.

Comments on this clone: One junction end does not reproduce the germline sequence, and a read error may be involved. This rearrangement joins TRBV7-7 to TRBJ2-1, with 8 bases matching TRBD1. CDR3 length: 14 residues. Germline lookup yields CDR1 SSHAT and CDR2 FNYEAQ (reference sequence). The CDR3 region is CASSQRTGSDEQFF. The CDR3 coding sequence is TGTGCTAGCAGCCAGCGGACAGGGTCGGATGAGCAGTTCTTC.

V usage is TRBV4-1 and J usage is TRBJ2-3, with 7 bases identical to TRBD2. The CDR3 length is 15 residues. V shed 1 base, J shed 1 base, and the junction held 2 bases outside the gene matches. From germline, CDR1 is MGHRA and CDR2 YSYEKL. The CDR3, as DNA: TGCGCCAGCAGCCAAGCGGGAGGTGGCACAGATACGCAGTATTTT. Translating it yields CASSQAGGGTDTQYF.

This chain joins TRBV5-1 and TRBJ2-5; 7 bases are shared with TRBD2. Trimming took 3 bases from V and 4 from J; bases not matched to a gene: 6. CDR3 length: 14 residues. In germline, CDR1 is SGHRS, CDR2 YFSETQ. The CDR3: CASSWGGSTETQYF. In nucleotides, the CDR3 is TGCGCCAGCAGCTGGGGCGGGAGTACAGAGACCCAGTACTTC.

V gene TRBV5-1 combines with J gene TRBJ2-5; a weak D match, TRBD1 (5 bases). Germline V gene data show CDR1 as SGHRS and CDR2 as YFSETQ. V shed 6 bases and J shed 3 bases, with 15 bases lying between them. The CDR3 is made up of 14 amino acids. The DNA of the CDR3 is TGCGCCAGCACCTGGGGCCCTGGAGAAGAGACCCAGTACTTC. Protein sequence: CASTWGPGEETQYF. Combining the CDR3 with reference TRBV5-1 and TRBJ2-5 gives the whole variable domain KAGVTQTPRYLIKTRGQQVTLSCSPISGHRSVSWYQQTPGQGLQFLFEYFSETQRNKGNFPGRFSGRQFSNSRSEMNVSTLELGDSALYLCASTWGPGEETQYFGPGTRLLVL.

The rearrangement links TRBV27 to TRBJ1-1, with D uncertain. Per germline, CDR1 MNHEY and CDR2 SMNVEV (reference sequence). The CDR3 is 13 amino acids. The ends were cut back, 2 bases at V and 1 base at J, with 5 bases in the middle. This chain's CDR3 is CASSLGENTEAFF. DNA of the CDR3: TGTGCCAGCAGTTTAGGAGAGAACACTGAAGCTTTCTTT.

The chain uses TRBV2 and TRBJ2-7; 10 bases fit TRBD2. This CDR3 contains 15 residues. J was trimmed by 6 bases and V by 5 bases; bases with no gene match: 10. Per the germline V gene, CDR1 is SNHLY and CDR2 is FYNNEI. CDR3 coding DNA: TGTGCCAGCAGTTGGTCAAGCGGGAGGGCCGGCGAGCAGTACTTC. It specifies CASSWSSGRAGEQYF.

This rearrangement joins TRBV5-1 to TRBJ2-5, with a possible D match to TRBD2 (6 bases). The length of the CDR3 is 15 residues. V lost 5 bases to trimming and J lost 0 bases, with 14 bases between them. Germline loops: CDR1 SGHRS, CDR2 YFSETQ. The chain's CDR3 is CASREGLANQETQYF. The DNA of the CDR3 is TGCGCCAGCAGAGAAGGGCTAGCGAACCAAGAGACCCAGTACTTC.